Sequencing of this TCR beta chain was carried out in a study of human CD8 memory T cell subsets. This clonotype appeared a few times. The CDR3 extends over 17 amino acids. From germline, CDR1 is MDHEN and CDR2 SYDVKM. V lost 2 bases to trimming and J lost 1 base, with 17 bases between them. It was UMI-labeled 5' RACE by which the TCR beta libraries were made. MiXCR was run by TCRdb on the 5' RACE reads, yielding one entry per CDR3 protein. The data show about 7,900 distinct CDR3 sequences, with about 3.9% seen just once and 36% held by the top ten. This clonotype was obtained from a human donor in good health. Sequencing was carried out using CD8+ T cells from PBMCs. The rearrangement links TRBV28 to TRBJ1-1; a weak D match, TRBD1 (5 bases). The DNA for the CDR3 is TGTGCCAGCAGTTTACCGGGGGTCTGGTTTTGGAACACTGAAGCTTTCTTT. This codes for CASSLPGVWFWNTEAFF. The entire variable domain, with the rest obtained from reference TRBV28 and TRBJ1-1, is as follows: DVKVTQSSRYLVKRTGEKVFLECVQDMDHENMFWYRQDPGLGLRLIYFSYDVKMKEKGDIPEGYSVSREKKERFSLILESASTNQTSMYLCASSLPGVWFWNTEAFFGQGTRLTVV.